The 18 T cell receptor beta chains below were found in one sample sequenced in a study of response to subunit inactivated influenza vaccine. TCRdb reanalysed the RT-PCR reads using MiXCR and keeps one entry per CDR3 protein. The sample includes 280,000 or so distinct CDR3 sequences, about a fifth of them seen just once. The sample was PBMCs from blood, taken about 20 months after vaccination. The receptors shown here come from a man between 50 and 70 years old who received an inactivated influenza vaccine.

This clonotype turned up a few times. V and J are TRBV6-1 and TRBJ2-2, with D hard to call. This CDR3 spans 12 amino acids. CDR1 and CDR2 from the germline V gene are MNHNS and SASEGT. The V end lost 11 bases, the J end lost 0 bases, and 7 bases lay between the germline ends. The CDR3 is CAGNANTGELFF. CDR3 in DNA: TGTGCCGGGAACGCGAACACCGGGGAGCTGTTTTTT.

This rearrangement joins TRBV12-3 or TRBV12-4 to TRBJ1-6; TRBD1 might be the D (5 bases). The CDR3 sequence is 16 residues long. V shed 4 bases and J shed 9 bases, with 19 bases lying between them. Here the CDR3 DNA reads TGTGCCAGCAGTTCACGGTCAGGGCATGGGGTTTCACCCCTCCACTTT. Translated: CASSSRSGHGVSPLHF.

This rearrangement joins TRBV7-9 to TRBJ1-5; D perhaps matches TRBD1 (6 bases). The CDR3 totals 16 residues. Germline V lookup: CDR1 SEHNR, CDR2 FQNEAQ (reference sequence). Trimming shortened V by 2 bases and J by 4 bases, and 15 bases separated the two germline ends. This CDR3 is CASSLSGGRMNQPQHF. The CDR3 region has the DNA TGTGCCAGCAGCTTATCCGGGGGGCGAATGAATCAGCCCCAGCATTTT.

The CDR3: CASSQVLSRNTEAFF. The CDR3 coding sequence is TGTGCCAGCAGCCAAGTGTTATCCAGGAACACTGAAGCTTTCTTT. The chain couples TRBV3-1 to TRBJ1-1; the D is unclear. The CDR3 length is 15 residues. Germline CDR1 reads LGHDT; CDR2 reads YNNKEL (reference sequence). V dropped 1 base and J dropped 1 base, with 10 bases sitting between them.

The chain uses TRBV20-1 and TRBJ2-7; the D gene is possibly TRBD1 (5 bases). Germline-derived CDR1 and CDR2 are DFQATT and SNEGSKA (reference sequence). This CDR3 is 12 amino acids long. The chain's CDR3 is CSRQGLTYEQYF. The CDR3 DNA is TGCAGCAGGCAGGGTTTAACCTACGAGCAGTACTTC.

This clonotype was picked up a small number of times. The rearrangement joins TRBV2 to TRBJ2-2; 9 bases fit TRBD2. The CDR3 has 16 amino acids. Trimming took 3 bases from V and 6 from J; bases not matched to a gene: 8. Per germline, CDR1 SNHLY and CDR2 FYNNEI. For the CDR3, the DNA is TGTGCCAGCAGTGATAACCCTAGCGGGATCGCCGGGGAGCTGTTTTTT. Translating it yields CASSDNPSGIAGELFF. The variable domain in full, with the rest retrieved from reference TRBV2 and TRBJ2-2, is EPEVTQTPSHQVTQMGQEVILRCVPISNHLYFYWYRQILGQKVEFLVSFYNNEISEKSEIFDDQFSVERPDGSNFTLKIRSTKLEDSAMYFCASSDNPSGIAGELFFGEGSRLTVL.

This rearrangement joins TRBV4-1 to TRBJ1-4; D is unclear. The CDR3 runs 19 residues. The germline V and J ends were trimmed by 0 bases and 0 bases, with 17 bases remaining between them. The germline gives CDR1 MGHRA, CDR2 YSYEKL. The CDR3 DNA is TGCGCCAGCAGCCAAGATAGGGAAGGAGGGTTTGCAACTAATGAAAAACTGTTTTTT. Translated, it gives CASSQDREGGFATNEKLFF.

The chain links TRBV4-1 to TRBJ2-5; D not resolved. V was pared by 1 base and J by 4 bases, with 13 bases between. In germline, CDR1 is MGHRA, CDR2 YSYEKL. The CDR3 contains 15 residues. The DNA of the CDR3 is TGCGCCAGCAGCCAAGTTGGTGCAGGTTTAGAGACCCAGTACTTC. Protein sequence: CASSQVGAGLETQYF.

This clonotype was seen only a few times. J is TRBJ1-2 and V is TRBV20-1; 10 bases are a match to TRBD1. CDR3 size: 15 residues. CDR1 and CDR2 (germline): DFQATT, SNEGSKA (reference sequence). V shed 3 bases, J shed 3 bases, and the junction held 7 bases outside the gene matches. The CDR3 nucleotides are TGCAGTGCTAGGCCGACAGGGGGCTTGTACTATGGCTACACCTTC. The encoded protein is CSARPTGGLYYGYTF.

CDR3 sequence reads: CASSPGTSGTYEQYF. The CDR3 nucleotides read TGTGCCAGCAGCCCCGGGACTAGCGGGACCTACGAGCAGTACTTC. The chain links TRBV11-2 to TRBJ2-7, with 13 positions matching TRBD2. V gave up 5 bases and J gave up 2 bases; unmatched junction bases: 3. Germline CDR1 is SGHAT and CDR2 is FQNNGV. CDR3 length equals 15 residues. The whole variable domain, filled in from reference TRBV11-2 and TRBJ2-7, reads EAGVAQSPRYKIIEKRQSVAFWCNPISGHATLYWYQQILGQGPKLLIQFQNNGVVDDSQLPKDRFSAERLKGVDSTLKIQPAKLEDSAVYLCASSPGTSGTYEQYFGPGTRLTVT.

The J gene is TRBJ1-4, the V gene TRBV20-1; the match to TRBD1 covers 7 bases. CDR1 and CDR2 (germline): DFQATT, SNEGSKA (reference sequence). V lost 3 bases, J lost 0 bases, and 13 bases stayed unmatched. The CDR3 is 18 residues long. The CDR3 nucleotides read TGCAGTGCTAGGATGCAAAAGACAGGGAGTGCAACTAATGAAAAACTGTTTTTT. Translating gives CSARMQKTGSATNEKLFF.

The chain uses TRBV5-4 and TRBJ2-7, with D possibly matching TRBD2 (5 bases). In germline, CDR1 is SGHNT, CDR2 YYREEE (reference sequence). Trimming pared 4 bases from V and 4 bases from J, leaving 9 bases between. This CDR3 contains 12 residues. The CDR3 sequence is CASSVPGYEQYF. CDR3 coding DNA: TGTGCCAGCAGCGTACCGGGGTACGAGCAGTACTTC.

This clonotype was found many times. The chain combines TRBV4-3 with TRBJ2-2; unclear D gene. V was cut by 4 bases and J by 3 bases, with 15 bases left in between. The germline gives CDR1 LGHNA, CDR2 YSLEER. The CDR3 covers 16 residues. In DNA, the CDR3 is TGCGCCAGCAGCCTTGAGTTAGGGTCGGACACCGGGGAGCTGTTTTTT. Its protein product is CASSLELGSDTGELFF.

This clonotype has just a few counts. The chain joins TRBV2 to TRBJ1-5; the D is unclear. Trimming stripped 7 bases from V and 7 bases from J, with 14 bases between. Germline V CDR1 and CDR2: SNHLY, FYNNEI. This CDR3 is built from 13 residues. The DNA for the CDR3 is TGTGCCAGCACTGGTGAGGGCGGCCAGCCCCAGCATTTT. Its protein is CASTGEGGQPQHF.

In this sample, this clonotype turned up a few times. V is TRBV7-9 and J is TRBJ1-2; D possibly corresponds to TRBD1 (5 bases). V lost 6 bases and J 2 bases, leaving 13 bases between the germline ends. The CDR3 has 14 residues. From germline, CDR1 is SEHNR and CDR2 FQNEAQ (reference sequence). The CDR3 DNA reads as TGTGCCAGCAGGCGAGAGGGGTTGAACTATGGCTACACCTTC. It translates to CASRREGLNYGYTF.

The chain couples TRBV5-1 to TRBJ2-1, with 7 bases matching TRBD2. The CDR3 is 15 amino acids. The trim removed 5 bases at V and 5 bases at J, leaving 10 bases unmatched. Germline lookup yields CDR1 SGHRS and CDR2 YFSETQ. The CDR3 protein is CASSFLLAEDNEQFF. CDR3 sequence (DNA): TGCGCCAGCAGTTTCCTGCTAGCGGAGGACAATGAGCAGTTCTTC.

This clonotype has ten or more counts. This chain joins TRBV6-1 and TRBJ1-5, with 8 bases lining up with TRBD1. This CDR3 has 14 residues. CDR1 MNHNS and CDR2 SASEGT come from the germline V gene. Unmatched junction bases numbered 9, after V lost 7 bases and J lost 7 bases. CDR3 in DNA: TGTGCCAGCACCCACAGGGGGGGCTTACAGCCCCAGCATTTT. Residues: CASTHRGGLQPQHF.

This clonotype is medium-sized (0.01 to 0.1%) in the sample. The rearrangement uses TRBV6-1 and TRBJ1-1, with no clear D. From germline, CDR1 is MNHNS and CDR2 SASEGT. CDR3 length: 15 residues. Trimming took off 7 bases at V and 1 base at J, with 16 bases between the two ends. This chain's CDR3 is CASNDDWTENTEAFF. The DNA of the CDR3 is TGTGCCAGCAATGACGACTGGACGGAGAACACTGAAGCTTTCTTT.